This T cell receptor beta chain was documented in a study of T cell responses to AZD1222 COVID-19 vaccine. Details on this clone: The antigen remains unidentified.

This CDR3 is built from 13 residues. V was clipped by 4 bases and J by 11 bases, with 18 bases between them. Germline V gene lookup returns CDR1 SGHRS and CDR2 YFSETQ. Study results and limitations: The sample set comprised mostly white British donors with more females, and clonal diversity was possibly underestimated. After the peak T cell response, and only then, were repertoires sampled. Mapped onto spike, vaccine-associated CD4 TCRs spanned it and were dominant at 160-218 and 743-854. Spike-specific TCR breadth and depth rose after two AZD1222 doses.

Profiling relied on immunoSEQ multiplex PCR, and the TCRdb table lists in-frame clones only, not all of them. The sample records 160,000 or so clones, 80% to 90% being singletons. The TCR comes from an adult who received the MenACWY meningococcal vaccine as a control. The material sequenced was peripheral blood, taken 28 days after the second dose of the MenACWY control vaccine. The chain employs TRBV5-1 and TRBJ1-1; D unresolved. The CDR3 sequence: CASSQDGEILAFF. In DNA form, the CDR3 reads TGCGCCAGCAGCCAGGATGGGGAAATATTGGCTTTCTTT. Looking up the rest from reference TRBV5-1 and TRBJ1-1 gives the full variable domain: KAGVTQTPRYLIKTRGQQVTLSCSPISGHRSVSWYQQTPGQGLQFLFEYFSETQRNKGNFPGRFSGRQFSNSRSEMNVSTLELGDSALYLCASSQDGEILAFFGQGTRLTVV.